The T cell receptor (beta chain) described here comes from a study of blood T cell repertoires in COVID-19. CDR3 length equals 18 residues. The trim removed 2 bases at V and 3 bases at J, leaving 13 bases unmatched. Some clones are missing from TCRdb's copy, which holds only in-frame ones; the method was immunoSEQ multiplex PCR. The table records approximately 160,000 clones, roughly 80% of them present only once. The sample was peripheral blood. This chain uses TRBV6-7 with TRBJ1-3, with 7 bases aligning to TRBD1. TRBV6-7 is an open reading frame, and its role is uncertain. This clonotype originated in a man aged 60 to 69 with acute or convalescent COVID-19. CDR3 region: CASSYIWAGGICGNTIYF. CDR3 in DNA: TGTGCCAGCAGTTACATCTGGGCAGGGGGTATTTGTGGAAACACCATATATTTT.